This TCR beta chain was observed in a study of T cell responses to AZD1222 COVID-19 vaccine. The CDR3 consists of 16 residues. Germline CDR1 LGHDT, CDR2 YNNKEL (reference sequence). The V gene end was trimmed by 4 bases and the J gene end by 4 bases; junction bases not matched to a gene: 9. Assay: immunoSEQ multiplex PCR; the TCRdb copy retains only in-frame clones and omits some. The sample includes about 120,000 clones, 75% to 95% of them seen just once. The gene calls are TRBV3-1 (or the pseudogene TRBV3-2) and TRBJ2-1, with 8 positions matching TRBD1. Sequencing was performed on peripheral blood, taken 28 days after the second dose of the MenACWY control vaccine. The sequence derives from an adult who received the MenACWY meningococcal vaccine as a control. CDR3: CASSPPDRGSYNEQFF. CDR3 in DNA: TGTGCCAGCAGCCCCCCAGACAGGGGCTCTTACAATGAGCAGTTCTTC.